The entry below gives a single T cell receptor beta chain sequence along with its context. Trimming took 3 bases from V and 6 from J; bases not matched to a gene: 4. Germline loops: CDR1 KGHSH, CDR2 LQKENI. CDR3 length: 13 residues. The data were obtained in a study of glioma-infiltrating T cells after dendritic cell vaccination. Across the study: Patients received three intradermal dendritic cell vaccine injections at biweekly intervals.

TCRB CDR3 was amplified from 2 ug genomic DNA or less. Primers: 60 V beta forward and 13 J beta reverse. Generated by immunoSEQ multiplex PCR, the TCRdb table keeps only in-frame clones and is missing some. The data contain 75,000 to 100,000 clones, over 60% of them singletons. The chain employs TRBV18 and TRBJ1-1; TRBD1 matches 7 bases. The specimen was blood, collected before dendritic cell vaccination. The receptor comes from a human donor with glioblastoma. CDR3 DNA: TGTGCCAGCTCACCCAGGGGGTTCGCTGAAGCTTTCTTT. Amino acids: CASSPRGFAEAFF. The entire variable domain, with the rest obtained from reference TRBV18 and TRBJ1-1, is as follows: NAGVMQNPRHLVRRRGQEARLRCSPMKGHSHVYWYRQLPEEGLKFMVYLQKENIIDESGMPKERFSAEFPKEGPSILRIQQVVRGDSAAYFCASSPRGFAEAFFGQGTRLTVV.